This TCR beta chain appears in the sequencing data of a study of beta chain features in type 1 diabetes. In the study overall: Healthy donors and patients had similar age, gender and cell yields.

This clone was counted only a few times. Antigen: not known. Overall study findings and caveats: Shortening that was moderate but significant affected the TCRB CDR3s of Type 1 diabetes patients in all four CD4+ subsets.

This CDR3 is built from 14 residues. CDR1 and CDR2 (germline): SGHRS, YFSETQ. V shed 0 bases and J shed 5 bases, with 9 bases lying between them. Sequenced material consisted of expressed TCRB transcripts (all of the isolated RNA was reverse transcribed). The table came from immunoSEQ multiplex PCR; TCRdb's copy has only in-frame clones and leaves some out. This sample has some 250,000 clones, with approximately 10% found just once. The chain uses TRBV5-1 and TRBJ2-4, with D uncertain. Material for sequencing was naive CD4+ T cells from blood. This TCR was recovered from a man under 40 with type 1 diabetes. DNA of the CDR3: TGCGCCAGCAGCTTGGCCGGGTCCCAAAACATTCAGTACTTC. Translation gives CASSLAGSQNIQYF.